The 31 T cell receptor beta chains below were found in one sample sequenced in a study of T cells in Graves' hyperthyroidism and ophthalmopathy (dated by TCRdb to between 2019 and 2020). Library method: multiplex PCR. Instrument on record: Illumina HiSeq 2000. TCR beta CDR3 regions were amplified from RNA transcripts. A first-round RT-PCR of the TCR CDR3 used the HTBI primer set with the Qiagen OneStep RT-PCR kit. TCRdb ran its own pipeline on the public reads, namely fastp trimming at Q25 and MiXCR clone calling, and kept in-frame beta chains. All rows with the same CDR3 protein become a single entry with the most common DNA and genes. Here the sample has about 350,000 distinct CDR3 sequences; about a sixth occur a single time. Of the sample, approximately 33% is held by the ten largest clones. The sequencing sample was made of blood. The receptors were gathered from a woman aged 25 to 39 with Graves' hyperthyroidism that later progressed to Graves' ophthalmopathy.

The chain combines TRBV7-2 with TRBJ2-1; 10 positions match TRBD2. V lost 4 bases, J lost 4 bases, and 4 bases stayed unmatched. Looked up from germline, CDR1 is SGHTA and CDR2 is FQGNSA. The length of the CDR3 is 15 residues. CDR3: CASSYSGGKYNEQFF. DNA of the CDR3: TGTGCCAGCAGCTATAGCGGGGGGAAGTACAATGAGCAGTTCTTC.

This sequence joins TRBV24-1 and TRBJ2-3; 9 bases match TRBD1. Germline-derived CDR1 and CDR2 are KGHDR and SFDVKD. V lost 4 bases, J lost 3 bases, and 7 bases stayed unmatched. The CDR3 totals 16 residues. The CDR3 here is CATSDTTGGATDTQYF. The DNA of the CDR3 is TGTGCCACCAGTGACACTACAGGGGGCGCGACAGATACGCAGTATTTT.

V is TRBV6-1 and J is TRBJ1-3, with D possibly TRBD1 on 5 matching bases. The CDR3 is 15 amino acids. In germline, CDR1 is MNHNS, CDR2 SASEGT. V lost 5 bases to trimming and J lost 0 bases, with 11 bases between them. CDR3 nucleotides: TGTGCCAGCAGTTATTCCGGGACCTCTGGAAACACCATATATTTT. It codes for CASSYSGTSGNTIYF.

The J gene is TRBJ1-5, the V gene TRBV25-1; weak D call: TRBD1 (5 bases). There are 12 residues in the CDR3. V gave up 2 bases and J gave up 8 bases, with 7 bases separating them. The germline gives CDR1 MGHDK, CDR2 SYGVNS. CDR3 nucleotides: TGTGCCAGCAGTGAAGTGGGGGAGCCCCAGCATTTT. Its translation is CASSEVGEPQHF.

This clonotype was detected many times. This chain joins TRBV19 and TRBJ2-1; 8 positions agree with TRBD2. Germline trimming cut 0 bases from V and 11 bases from J; bases unmatched to any gene: 6. Germline values: CDR1 LNHDA, CDR2 SQIVND (reference sequence). The CDR3 covers 14 residues. CDR3 region: CASSIDPRTSQQFF. CDR3 sequence (DNA): TGTGCCAGTAGTATAGATCCGAGGACTAGCCAGCAGTTCTTC.

The sample holds a few counts of this clonotype. One end of the junction does not line up with germline, which may come from a read error. The chain carries TRBV28 and TRBJ2-3, with 12 bases lining up with TRBD1. Germline V lookup: CDR1 MDHEN, CDR2 SYDVKM. This CDR3 has 20 residues. The CDR3 region is CAGSRLGTGGYFIVTDTQYF. The CDR3 bases are TGTGCCGGCAGTCGACTGGGGACAGGGGGCTATTTTATCGTGACCGATACGCAGTATTTT.

This clonotype has at least ten counts. This chain uses TRBV30 with TRBJ1-4; D is ambiguous. This CDR3 is built from 13 residues. V lost 4 bases and J 8 bases, leaving 14 bases between the germline ends. From germline, CDR1 is GTSNPN and CDR2 SVGIG (reference sequence). The CDR3 DNA follows: TGTGCCTGGAATAAACACGGAGGCGAAAAACTGTTTTTT. As protein: CAWNKHGGEKLFF.

This clonotype was seen a handful of times. The rearrangement joins TRBV20-1 to TRBJ1-2; D unclear. The CDR3 is 14 residues long. CDR1 is DFQATT and CDR2 is SNEGSKA in the germline V gene (reference sequence). V was clipped by 0 bases and J by 8 bases, with 16 bases between them. CDR3 nucleotide sequence: TGCAGTGCTAGAGATTTAACCGGCAGTAACGGCTACACCTTC. Protein sequence: CSARDLTGSNGYTF.

This clonotype was found many times. The DNA for the CDR3 is TGTGCCAGCAGTTACTCTGGGGCCAACGTCCTGACTTTC. It specifies CASSYSGANVLTF. The chain joins TRBV6-5 to TRBJ2-6; D is unclear. The V end was cut by 0 bases, the J end by 3 bases, with 0 bases between. The CDR3 consists of 13 residues. Germline lookup yields CDR1 MNHEY and CDR2 SVGAGI.

Ten or more counts support this clonotype. This chain connects TRBV6-1 to TRBJ1-2, with D perhaps matching TRBD1 (6 bases). CDR3 length: 14 residues. V gave up 9 bases and J gave up 0 bases, with 14 bases separating them. Germline lookup yields CDR1 MNHNS and CDR2 SASEGT. CDR3 in DNA: TGTGCCAGTATGACAGGACTCCCTAACTATGGCTACACCTTC. It specifies CASMTGLPNYGYTF.

This clonotype was observed at least ten times. The chain links TRBV7-2 to TRBJ1-6; D is perhaps TRBD1 (5 bases). This CDR3 contains 15 residues. From germline, CDR1 is SGHTA and CDR2 FQGNSA. V was shortened by 1 base and J by 8 bases, with 12 bases between the two germline ends. Written as DNA, the CDR3 is TGTGCCAGCAGCTTAGAGGCAGGGTATCATTCACCCCTCCACTTT. Protein product: CASSLEAGYHSPLHF.

This clonotype was recorded a few times. This chain links TRBV19 with TRBJ1-2, with 9 bases lining up with TRBD1. This CDR3 has 16 residues. V shed 3 bases and J 4 bases; nucleotides not matched to a gene: 9. From germline, CDR1 is LNHDA and CDR2 SQIVND (reference sequence). The CDR3 is CASSIAPGTGFYGYTF. The CDR3 DNA follows: TGTGCCAGTAGTATCGCCCCCGGGACAGGGTTCTATGGCTACACCTTC.

The sample holds many counts of this clonotype. The chain couples TRBV28 to TRBJ2-7; D possibly corresponds to TRBD1 (6 bases). With 7 bases removed from V and 6 bases from J, the gap between germline ends came to 10 bases. CDR1 is MDHEN and CDR2 is SYDVKM in the germline V gene. This CDR3 has 11 residues. The CDR3 sequence: CASNLDSEQYF. Written as DNA, the CDR3 is TGTGCCAGCAACTTGGACAGCGAGCAGTACTTC.

This clonotype was seen repeatedly, ten times or more. V and J are TRBV28 and TRBJ1-1; 7 bases are a match to TRBD1. CDR1 is MDHEN and CDR2 is SYDVKM in the germline V gene. This CDR3 has 13 amino acids. Trimming cost V 5 bases and J 5 bases; bases outside gene matches: 5. The CDR3 DNA sequence: TGTGCCAGCAGTCTGGGGACAGAGACTGAAGCTTTCTTT. Translation gives CASSLGTETEAFF.

The table lists this clonotype with a few counts. The rearrangement joins TRBV20-1 to TRBJ2-7; D gene unclear. Germline CDR1 DFQATT, CDR2 SNEGSKA (reference sequence). The CDR3 extends over 12 amino acids. Trimming removed 6 bases at V and 0 bases at J, with 9 bases between. The CDR3 is CSALQSSYEQYF. The CDR3 bases are TGCAGTGCCTTACAGAGCTCCTACGAGCAGTACTTC.

This clonotype came up many times. The chain links TRBV2 to TRBJ1-4, with D unclear. V shed 6 bases and J shed 8 bases, with 16 bases lying between them. The CDR3 loop spans 14 amino acids. Looked up from germline, CDR1 is SNHLY and CDR2 is FYNNEI. The CDR3 sequence: CASRTGSVREKLFF. The CDR3 coding sequence is TGTGCCAGCAGAACGGGGTCCGTGAGGGAAAAACTGTTTTTT.

This clonotype has only a few counts. The rearrangement uses TRBV20-1 and TRBJ1-5, with 8 bases lining up with TRBD1. Unmatched junction bases numbered 6, after V lost 6 bases and J lost 2 bases. The CDR3 length is 14 residues. Germline V gene sequence: CDR1 DFQATT, CDR2 SNEGSKA (reference sequence). CDR3 DNA sequence: TGCAGTGCCGTAAGGGGACAGGGCAATCAGCCCCAGCATTTT. Its protein is CSAVRGQGNQPQHF.

V is TRBV29-1 and J is TRBJ1-4; D ambiguous. The germline gives CDR1 SQVTM, CDR2 ANQGSEA. V was shortened by 1 base and J by 6 bases, with 12 bases between the two germline ends. CDR3 length equals 14 residues. The CDR3 coding sequence is TGCAGCGTTGAAGGTTCGGCAGAAGATGAAAAACTGTTTTTT. Translating it yields CSVEGSAEDEKLFF.

The sample holds a few counts of this clonotype. V usage is TRBV5-1 and J usage is TRBJ2-5, with 8 positions matching TRBD1. Germline values: CDR1 SGHRS, CDR2 YFSETQ. The CDR3 extends over 16 amino acids. J gave up 2 bases and V 0 bases, and 6 bases lay outside the gene matches. The DNA for the CDR3 is TGCGCCAGCAGCTTGGATTGGACAGGGATGCAAGAGACCCAGTACTTC. This codes for CASSLDWTGMQETQYF.

This clonotype was counted many times. This chain uses TRBV6-2 or TRBV6-3 with TRBJ2-2; TRBD1 agrees at 7 bases. The CDR3 loop spans 13 amino acids. Germline CDR1 and CDR2: MNHEY and SVGEGT. Germline trimming cut 9 bases from V and 6 bases from J; bases unmatched to any gene: 7. The CDR3 sequence is CASGQASAGELFF. CDR3 bases: TGTGCCAGTGGACAGGCATCCGCCGGGGAGCTGTTTTTT.

About this clonotype itself: At one end, the junction sequence differs from germline, possibly due to a read error. The chain has TRBV28 and TRBJ1-5, with a weak D call TRBD1 (6 bases). From germline, CDR1 is MDHEN and CDR2 SYDVKM. The CDR3 has 15 amino acids. As DNA, the CDR3 is TGTGCCAGCAGTTTCTCAGGGGCGCGGAATCAGCCCCCGCATTTT. Protein: CASSFSGARNQPPHF.

Many counts were recorded for this clonotype. The chain recombines TRBV12-3 or TRBV12-4 with TRBJ1-4, with 8 positions matching TRBD1. The V and J ends lost 6 bases and 7 bases, in that order; junction bases with no gene match: 7. This CDR3 is 14 amino acids long. CDR3 sequence reads: CASRPTGEGEKLFF. Here the CDR3 DNA reads TGTGCCAGCAGACCGACAGGGGAGGGTGAAAAACTGTTTTTT.

The chain couples TRBV2 to TRBJ2-3; 7 positions match TRBD2. This CDR3 contains 15 residues. V lost 3 bases to trimming and J lost 2 bases; unmatched junction nucleotides: 5. Germline CDR1 and CDR2: SNHLY and FYNNEI. CDR3: CASSEPSGNTDTQYF. CDR3 DNA sequence: TGTGCCAGCAGTGAGCCTAGCGGTAACACAGATACGCAGTATTTT.

The table lists this clonotype with many counts. The chain is built from TRBV29-1 and TRBJ1-1; D gene uncertain. The length of the CDR3 is 12 residues. V was trimmed by 3 bases and J by 3 bases, leaving 8 bases between them. Germline CDR1 and CDR2: SQVTM and ANQGSEA. In nucleotides, the CDR3 is TGCAGCGTTGATGGCGGGGACACTGAAGCTTTCTTT. Translating it yields CSVDGGDTEAFF.

The table lists this clonotype with many counts. The V and J genes are TRBV27 and TRBJ2-1; D gene ambiguous. Germline-derived CDR1 and CDR2 are MNHEY and SMNVEV (reference sequence). The CDR3 length is 13 residues. V was shortened by 2 bases and J by 5 bases, with 7 bases between the two germline ends. The CDR3 nucleotides are TGTGCCAGCAGTTTACCCAGCCACAATGAGCAGTTCTTC. Protein product: CASSLPSHNEQFF.

The rearrangement joins TRBV7-9 to TRBJ2-3, with 12 positions matching TRBD2. Losses at the gene ends were 4 bases for V and 5 bases for J; bases not matched to a gene: 7. The CDR3 has 16 amino acids. Germline loops: CDR1 SEHNR, CDR2 FQNEAQ (reference sequence). This CDR3 is CASSSSGRARGDTQYF. The CDR3 coding sequence is TGTGCCAGCAGCTCTAGCGGGAGGGCCAGGGGAGATACGCAGTATTTT.

This clonotype was seen ten or more times. The chain carries TRBV6-5 and TRBJ2-7, with 8 nucleotides matching TRBD1. Germline-derived CDR1 and CDR2 are MNHEY and SVGAGI. The CDR3 is 15 residues long. The trim removed 2 bases at V and 6 bases at J, leaving 9 bases unmatched. This chain's CDR3 is CASSYASGQGSEQYF. The CDR3 DNA sequence: TGTGCCAGCAGTTACGCCTCCGGACAGGGATCCGAGCAGTACTTC.

This clonotype appeared many times. The chain couples TRBV6-1 to TRBJ1-2; no reliable D call. Germline assignment: CDR1 MNHNS and CDR2 SASEGT. CDR3 length: 14 residues. Between the trimmed V and J ends, which lost 4 bases and 2 bases, there was a span of 11 bases. The CDR3 loop is CASSGSAVNYGYTF. The CDR3 coding sequence is TGTGCCAGCAGTGGTTCGGCGGTGAACTATGGCTACACCTTC.

The V gene is TRBV20-1, the J gene TRBJ1-2, with TRBD1 as a possible D gene (5 bases). Trimming took off 4 bases at V and 4 bases at J, with 13 bases between the two ends. This CDR3 has 13 residues. Germline V gene data show CDR1 as DFQATT and CDR2 as SNEGSKA (reference sequence). CDR3 nucleotides: TGCAGTGCTATCCACGGGGCCTTCTATGGCTACACCTTC. This gives the protein CSAIHGAFYGYTF.

CDR3: CSATEDDPYEQYF. The CDR3 DNA sequence: TGCAGTGCTACCGAGGACGATCCCTACGAGCAGTACTTC. The chain carries TRBV20-1 and TRBJ2-7; D is uncertain. This CDR3 is 13 amino acids long. Deletions cut 4 bases from V and 2 bases from J, with 12 bases between. Germline V CDR1 and CDR2: DFQATT, SNEGSKA (reference sequence).

This clonotype was picked up many times. The V and J genes are TRBV10-2 and TRBJ2-7; D gene uncertain. The germline V gene encodes CDR1 WSHSY and CDR2 SAAADI. The CDR3 is 13 amino acids. Trimming removed 3 bases from V and 2 bases from J, with 8 bases in between. CDR3 residues: CASSDPVTYEQYF. CDR3 sequence (DNA): TGCGCCAGCAGTGACCCGGTAACCTACGAGCAGTACTTC.